These 27 T cell receptor beta chains were all obtained from the same sample, sequenced in a study of control samples from healthy donors and cancer patients. Generated by immunoSEQ multiplex PCR, the TCRdb table keeps only in-frame clones and is missing some. The sample includes about 180,000 clones, 90% to 95% of them seen just once. Sample: blood. These receptors were taken from a woman younger than 30 in good health.

This clone was observed a handful of times. The chain employs TRBV6-2 or TRBV6-3 and TRBJ2-7, with 7 bases identical to TRBD1. This CDR3 spans 14 amino acids. The ends lost 4 bases at V and 0 bases at J; junction bases unmatched: 3. In germline, CDR1 is MNHEY, CDR2 SVGEGT. Here the CDR3 DNA reads TGTGCCAGCAGTTCTCGACAGGGCTCCTACGAGCAGTACTTC. This gives the protein CASSSRQGSYEQYF.

V and J are TRBV5-1 and TRBJ1-1, with D tentatively TRBD1 (6 bases). CDR3 length: 14 residues. Deletions cut 3 bases from V and 4 bases from J, with 13 bases between. Germline CDR1 reads SGHRS; CDR2 reads YFSETQ. The CDR3 DNA sequence: TGCGCCAGCAGCTCGACGGGGGGGCCCACTGAAGCTTTCTTT. This sequence encodes CASSSTGGPTEAFF. The complete variable domain, with remaining parts taken from reference TRBV5-1 and TRBJ1-1, reads KAGVTQTPRYLIKTRGQQVTLSCSPISGHRSVSWYQQTPGQGLQFLFEYFSETQRNKGNFPGRFSGRQFSNSRSEMNVSTLELGDSALYLCASSSTGGPTEAFFGQGTRLTVV.

This chain connects TRBV10-3 to TRBJ2-1, with D possibly being TRBD2 (6 bases). Germline lookup yields CDR1 ENHRY and CDR2 SYGVKD. There are 16 residues in the CDR3. V dropped 3 bases and J dropped 2 bases, with 14 bases sitting between them. The CDR3: CAISEGRGAPYNEQFF. In DNA form, the CDR3 reads TGTGCCATCAGTGAAGGGCGCGGGGCACCCTACAATGAGCAGTTCTTC.

The J gene is TRBJ1-4, the V gene TRBV28, with TRBD1 as a possible D gene (6 bases). The V end lost 5 bases, the J end lost 7 bases, and 17 bases lay between the germline ends. The CDR3 covers 15 residues. Germline loops: CDR1 MDHEN, CDR2 SYDVKM. The CDR3 here is CASSRKQGGGEKLFF. For the CDR3, the DNA is TGTGCCAGCAGTCGTAAACAGGGAGGTGGTGAAAAACTGTTTTTT.

This chain uses TRBV5-4 with TRBJ1-3; unclear D gene. This CDR3 has 15 amino acids. Germline CDR1 and CDR2: SGHNT and YYREEE (reference sequence). Trimming shortened V by 0 bases and J by 0 bases, and 7 bases separated the two germline ends. The CDR3 is CASSLGLSSGNTIYF. CDR3 nucleotides: TGTGCCAGCAGCTTGGGCCTGTCCTCTGGAAACACCATATATTTT.

The chain joins TRBV6-5 to TRBJ2-7, with D tentatively TRBD1 (6 bases). Germline CDR1 reads MNHEY; CDR2 reads SVGAGI. This CDR3 has 14 residues. Trimming stripped 7 bases from V and 2 bases from J, with 15 bases between. The CDR3 loop reads CASTQRGNPYEQYF. For the CDR3, the DNA is TGTGCCAGCACCCAGAGGGGGAACCCCTACGAGCAGTACTTC.

CDR3 nucleotides: TGTGCCAGCAGCTTAGGCTCGGCCACTGAAGCTTTCTTT. Residues: CASSLGSATEAFF. The chain has TRBV7-8 and TRBJ1-1; D gene unclear. The CDR3 spans 13 residues. Germline values: CDR1 SGHVS, CDR2 FQNEAQ. V shed 1 base and J shed 4 bases, with 7 bases lying between them.

The chain links TRBV7-9 to TRBJ1-2; a weak D match, TRBD1 (6 bases). Per the germline V gene, CDR1 is SEHNR and CDR2 is FQNEAQ (reference sequence). The CDR3 runs 15 residues. V was shortened by 5 bases and J by 8 bases, with 21 bases between the two germline ends. CDR3 sequence reads: CASSLVLGGAWGYTF. The CDR3 DNA reads as TGTGCCAGCAGCCTGGTCTTGGGGGGCGCGTGGGGCTACACCTTC. The entire variable domain, with the rest obtained from reference TRBV7-9 and TRBJ1-2, is as follows: DTGVSQNPRHKITKRGQNVTFRCDPISEHNRLYWYRQTLGQGPEFLTYFQNEAQLEKSRLLSDRFSAERPKGSFSTLEIQRTEQGDSAMYLCASSLVLGGAWGYTFGSGTRLTVV.

The genes are TRBV10-2 and TRBJ1-5; 7 bases agree with TRBD1. The CDR3 sequence is 14 residues long. V lost 6 bases to trimming and J lost 6 bases; unmatched junction nucleotides: 8. Germline V lookup: CDR1 WSHSY, CDR2 SAAADI. CDR3 amino acids: CASSPDRPGQPQHF. CDR3 DNA sequence: TGCGCCAGCAGCCCGGACAGGCCAGGTCAGCCCCAGCATTTT.

V usage is TRBV5-4 and J usage is TRBJ2-1, with D perhaps TRBD2 (6 bases). V dropped 1 base and J dropped 13 bases, with 15 bases sitting between them. The germline V gene has CDR1 SGHNT and CDR2 YYREEE (reference sequence). The CDR3 extends over 13 amino acids. CDR3 sequence (DNA): TGTGCCAGCAGCTTGCCCGGGAGCGATATACAGTTCTTC. Amino acid sequence: CASSLPGSDIQFF.

The chain has TRBV24-1 and TRBJ2-7; TRBD1 agrees at 11 bases. J was trimmed by 5 bases and V by 4 bases; bases with no gene match: 6. The CDR3 runs to 15 residues. Per germline, CDR1 KGHDR and CDR2 SFDVKD. This CDR3 reads CATSEGQGARDEQYF. DNA for the CDR3: TGTGCCACCAGTGAAGGACAGGGGGCGCGGGACGAGCAGTACTTC.

This chain uses TRBV7-2 with TRBJ2-1; no definite D call. V was shortened by 2 bases and J by 1 base, with 3 bases between the two germline ends. The CDR3 loop spans 13 amino acids. Germline V gene data show CDR1 as SGHTA and CDR2 as FQGNSA. CDR3: CASSLYSYNEQFF. In DNA, the CDR3 is TGTGCCAGCAGCTTATATTCCTACAATGAGCAGTTCTTC. The full variable domain, with the rest looked up from reference TRBV7-2 and TRBJ2-1, is GAGVSQSPSNKVTEKGKDVELRCDPISGHTALYWYRQSLGQGLEFLIYFQGNSAPDKSGLPSDRFSAERTGGSVSTLTIQRTQQEDSAVYLCASSLYSYNEQFFGPGTRLTVL.

The V and J genes are TRBV11-1 and TRBJ1-1, with 8 bases matching TRBD1. Germline loops: CDR1 SGHAT, CDR2 FQDESV (reference sequence). V was clipped by 2 bases and J by 3 bases; unmatched bases: 5. The CDR3 runs 15 residues. The CDR3 coding sequence is TGTGCCAGCAGCTTACACAGGGGGTGGCACACTGAAGCTTTCTTT. Protein sequence: CASSLHRGWHTEAFF.

This chain uses TRBV11-2 with TRBJ1-1, with D unclear. V lost 7 bases and J lost 5, with 8 bases in between. Germline-derived CDR1 and CDR2 are SGHAT and FQNNGV. The CDR3 runs 11 residues. CDR3: CASTFTTEAFF. The CDR3 DNA reads as TGTGCCAGCACCTTCACGACTGAAGCTTTCTTT.

The chain joins TRBV5-1 to TRBJ2-5; 14 bases align to TRBD2. Germline CDR1 SGHRS, CDR2 YFSETQ. This CDR3 has 19 residues. Trimming cost V 0 bases and J 4 bases; bases outside gene matches: 11. CDR3 nucleotides: TGCGCCAGCAGCTTGGGGGGACTAGCGGGAGACAGGTCGGGAGAGACCCAGTACTTC. Amino acids: CASSLGGLAGDRSGETQYF.

V gene TRBV5-1 combines with J gene TRBJ2-1; D not certain. This CDR3 region has 15 residues. In germline, CDR1 is SGHRS, CDR2 YFSETQ. Trimming cost V 3 bases and J 1 base, with 11 bases left between them. The CDR3 here is CASSSQVGSYNEQFF. Written as DNA, the CDR3 is TGCGCCAGCAGCTCCCAAGTAGGGTCCTACAATGAGCAGTTCTTC.

This chain uses TRBV6-5 with TRBJ2-7; TRBD1 matches at 9 bases. V shed 2 bases, J shed 6 bases, and the junction held 8 bases outside the gene matches. The CDR3 length is 15 residues. Looked up from germline, CDR1 is MNHEY and CDR2 is SVGAGI. The CDR3 loop reads CASSYHPTGGGEQYF. The CDR3 coding sequence is TGTGCCAGCAGTTACCACCCCACAGGGGGCGGCGAGCAGTACTTC.

As DNA, the CDR3 is TGTGCCAGCAGCCACCCCCAGGGACACAGAAACTATGGCTACACCTTC. This sequence encodes CASSHPQGHRNYGYTF. The rearrangement joins TRBV28 to TRBJ1-2, with a tentative D call TRBD1 (6 bases). V was shortened by 6 bases and J by 2 bases, with 19 bases between the two germline ends. From germline, CDR1 is MDHEN and CDR2 SYDVKM. This CDR3 contains 16 residues.

V usage is TRBV11-2 and J usage is TRBJ2-7; no firm D call. Germline assignment: CDR1 SGHAT and CDR2 FQNNGV. V shed 3 bases and J shed 0 bases, with 0 bases lying between them. This CDR3 spans 11 amino acids. The DNA for the CDR3 is TGTGCCAGCAGCTTCTCCTACGAGCAGTACTTC. This encodes CASSFSYEQYF.

The CDR3 region is CATSRGQGLRESQPQHF. The DNA of the CDR3 is TGTGCCACCAGCAGAGGACAGGGCTTAAGGGAGTCTCAGCCCCAGCATTTT. V gene TRBV15 combines with J gene TRBJ1-5, with TRBD1 identical over 7 bases. Germline CDR1 LNHNV, CDR2 YYDKDF (reference sequence). Unmatched junction bases numbered 12, after V lost 1 base and J lost 6 bases. This CDR3 has 17 amino acids. Full variable domain (outside the CDR3, taken from reference TRBV15 and TRBJ1-5): DAMVIQNPRYQVTQFGKPVTLSCSQTLNHNVMYWYQQKSSQAPKLLFHYYDKDFNNEADTPDNFQSRRPNTSFCFLDIRSPGLGDTAMYLCATSRGQGLRESQPQHFGDGTRLSIL.

This chain connects TRBV24-1 to TRBJ1-5; weak D call: TRBD1 (5 bases). The CDR3 consists of 16 residues. CDR1 is KGHDR and CDR2 is SFDVKD in the germline V gene. The V and J ends lost 10 bases and 2 bases respectively, with 20 bases between them. The CDR3 loop is CATSAGRGVGNQPQHF. CDR3 nucleotide sequence: TGTGCCACTAGCGCGGGACGCGGAGTGGGCAATCAGCCCCAGCATTTT.

V and J are TRBV2 and TRBJ1-2; D call uncertain. The CDR3 is made up of 16 amino acids. V dropped 8 bases and J dropped 1 base, with 20 bases sitting between them. Germline values: CDR1 SNHLY, CDR2 FYNNEI. The CDR3 region is CASEEARQTLNYGYTF. The CDR3 nucleotides are TGTGCCAGCGAGGAGGCGAGACAAACCCTTAACTATGGCTACACCTTC.

The rearrangement joins TRBV5-1 to TRBJ2-3; D call uncertain. The V end was cut by 4 bases, the J end by 0 bases, with 6 bases between. The CDR3 sequence is 13 residues long. Germline CDR1 reads SGHRS; CDR2 reads YFSETQ. The CDR3 loop is CASSRTSTDTQYF. The DNA of the CDR3 is TGCGCCAGCAGCCGTACTAGCACAGATACGCAGTATTTT.

V usage is TRBV11-2 and J usage is TRBJ1-2; D is ambiguous. The CDR3 consists of 15 residues. Deletions cut 4 bases from V and 5 bases from J, with 17 bases between. Looked up from germline, CDR1 is SGHAT and CDR2 is FQNNGV. The CDR3 DNA sequence: TGTGCCAGCAGCTCTCAAAGGGCACGTTCGTATGGCTACACCTTC. Residues: CASSSQRARSYGYTF. The variable domain in full, with the rest retrieved from reference TRBV11-2 and TRBJ1-2, is EAGVAQSPRYKIIEKRQSVAFWCNPISGHATLYWYQQILGQGPKLLIQFQNNGVVDDSQLPKDRFSAERLKGVDSTLKIQPAKLEDSAVYLCASSSQRARSYGYTFGSGTRLTVV.

The chain carries TRBV5-1 and TRBJ2-5, with 8 bases matching TRBD2. The ends lost 2 bases at V and 5 bases at J; junction bases unmatched: 5. The CDR3 runs 14 residues. Germline V CDR1 and CDR2: SGHRS, YFSETQ. The CDR3 DNA sequence: TGCGCCAGCAGCTTCGAGAAGCGGGGGGAGACCCAGTACTTC. Encoded protein: CASSFEKRGETQYF.

The V call is TRBV6-2 or TRBV6-3, the J call TRBJ1-5; 9 nucleotides match TRBD1. The germline gives CDR1 MNHEY, CDR2 SVGEGT. The J segment lost 7 bases and the V segment lost 5 bases, leaving 6 bases of the junction unmatched. The CDR3 loop spans 14 amino acids. CDR3 region: CASSPQGAGQPQHF. CDR3 sequence (DNA): TGTGCCAGCAGTCCACAGGGGGCTGGACAGCCCCAGCATTTT.

The V gene is TRBV28, the J gene TRBJ2-7; no clear D. The germline CDR1 and CDR2 sequences are MDHEN and SYDVKM. CDR3 size: 12 residues. V lost 4 bases and J lost 3, with 7 bases in between. The CDR3 nucleotides are TGTGCCAGCAGTTCATTAAGCTACGAGCAGTACTTC. It codes for CASSSLSYEQYF.